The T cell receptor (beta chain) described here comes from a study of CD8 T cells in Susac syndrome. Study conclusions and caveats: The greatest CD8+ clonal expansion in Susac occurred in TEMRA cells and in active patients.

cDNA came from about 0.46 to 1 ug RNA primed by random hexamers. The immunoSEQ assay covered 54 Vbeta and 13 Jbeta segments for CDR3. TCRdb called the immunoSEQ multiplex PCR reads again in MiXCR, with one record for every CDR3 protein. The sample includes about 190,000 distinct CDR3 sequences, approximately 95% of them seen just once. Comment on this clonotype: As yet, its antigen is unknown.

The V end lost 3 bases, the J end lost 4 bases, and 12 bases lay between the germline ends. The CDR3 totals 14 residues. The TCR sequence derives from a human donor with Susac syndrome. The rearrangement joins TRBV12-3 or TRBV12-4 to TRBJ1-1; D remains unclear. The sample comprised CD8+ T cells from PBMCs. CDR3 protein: CASSFGRSATEAFF. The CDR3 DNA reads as TGTGCCAGCAGTTTCGGGCGAAGTGCCACTGAAGCTTTCTTT.